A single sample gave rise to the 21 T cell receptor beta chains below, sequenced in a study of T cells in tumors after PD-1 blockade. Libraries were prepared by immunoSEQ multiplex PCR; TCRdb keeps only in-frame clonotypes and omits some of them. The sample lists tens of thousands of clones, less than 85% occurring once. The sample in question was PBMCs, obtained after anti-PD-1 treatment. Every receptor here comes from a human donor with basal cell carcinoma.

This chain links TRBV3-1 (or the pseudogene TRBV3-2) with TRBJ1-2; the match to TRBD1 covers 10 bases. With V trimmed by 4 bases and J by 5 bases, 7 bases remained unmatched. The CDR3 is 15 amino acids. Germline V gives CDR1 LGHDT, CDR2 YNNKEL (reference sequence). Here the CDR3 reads CASSRDRQGAYGYTF. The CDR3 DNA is TGTGCCAGCAGCCGAGACCGACAGGGGGCGTATGGCTACACCTTC.

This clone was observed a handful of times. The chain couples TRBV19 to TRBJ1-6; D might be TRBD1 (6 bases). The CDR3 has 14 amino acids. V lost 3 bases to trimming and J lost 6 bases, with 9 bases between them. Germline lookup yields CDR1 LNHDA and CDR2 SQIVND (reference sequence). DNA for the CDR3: TGTGCCAGTAGTATCCGGGACACTAATTCACCCCTCCACTTT. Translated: CASSIRDTNSPLHF.

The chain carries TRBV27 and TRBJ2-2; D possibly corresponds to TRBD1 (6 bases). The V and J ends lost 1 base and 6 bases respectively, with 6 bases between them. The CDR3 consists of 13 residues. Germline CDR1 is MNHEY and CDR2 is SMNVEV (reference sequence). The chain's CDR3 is CASSLWGPGELFF. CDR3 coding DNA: TGTGCCAGCAGTTTATGGGGGCCCGGGGAGCTGTTTTTT.

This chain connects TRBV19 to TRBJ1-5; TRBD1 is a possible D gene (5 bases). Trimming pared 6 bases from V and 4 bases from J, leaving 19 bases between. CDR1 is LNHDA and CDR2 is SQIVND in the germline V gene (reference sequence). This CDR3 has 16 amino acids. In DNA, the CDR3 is TGTGCCAGTAGGCTCACGGGGCAGGGATGGAATCAGCCCCAGCATTTT. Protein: CASRLTGQGWNQPQHF. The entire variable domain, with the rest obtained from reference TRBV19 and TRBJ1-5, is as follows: DGGITQSPKYLFRKEGQNVTLSCEQNLNHDAMYWYRQDPGQGLRLIYYSQIVNDFQKGDIAEGYSVSREKKESFPLTVTSAQKNPTAFYLCASRLTGQGWNQPQHFGDGTRLSIL.

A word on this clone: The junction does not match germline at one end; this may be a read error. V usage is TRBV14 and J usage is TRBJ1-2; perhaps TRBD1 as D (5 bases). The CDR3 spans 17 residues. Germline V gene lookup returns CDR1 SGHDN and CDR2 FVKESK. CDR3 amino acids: CASSQDTPGLTKYGYTF. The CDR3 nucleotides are TGTGCCAGCAGCCAAGATACACCGGGACTCACTAAATATGGCTACACCTTC.

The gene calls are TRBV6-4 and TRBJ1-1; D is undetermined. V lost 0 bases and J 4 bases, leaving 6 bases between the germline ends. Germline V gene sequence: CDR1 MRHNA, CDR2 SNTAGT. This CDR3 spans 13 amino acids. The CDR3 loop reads CASSDSWGTEAFF. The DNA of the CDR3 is TGTGCCAGCAGTGACTCCTGGGGCACTGAAGCTTTCTTT.

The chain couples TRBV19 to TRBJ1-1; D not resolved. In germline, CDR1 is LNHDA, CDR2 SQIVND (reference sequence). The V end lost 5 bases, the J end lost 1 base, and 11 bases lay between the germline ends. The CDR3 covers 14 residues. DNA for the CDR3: TGTGCCAGTAGTTTCCGACCCAGGAACACTGAAGCTTTCTTT. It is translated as CASSFRPRNTEAFF.

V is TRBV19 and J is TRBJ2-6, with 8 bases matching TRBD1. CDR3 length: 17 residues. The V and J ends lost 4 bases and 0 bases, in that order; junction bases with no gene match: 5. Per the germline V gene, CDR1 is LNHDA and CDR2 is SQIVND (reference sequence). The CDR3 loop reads CASSTRTGYSGANVLTF. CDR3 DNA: TGTGCCAGTAGTACCAGGACAGGGTACTCTGGGGCCAACGTCCTGACTTTC.

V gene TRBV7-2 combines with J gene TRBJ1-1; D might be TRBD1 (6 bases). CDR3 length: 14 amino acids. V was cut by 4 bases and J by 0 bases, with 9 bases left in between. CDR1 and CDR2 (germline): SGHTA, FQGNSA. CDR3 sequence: CASSWGPLNTEAFF. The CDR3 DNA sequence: TGTGCCAGCAGCTGGGGGCCCCTGAACACTGAAGCTTTCTTT. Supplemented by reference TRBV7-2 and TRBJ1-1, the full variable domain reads GAGVSQSPSNKVTEKGKDVELRCDPISGHTALYWYRQSLGQGLEFLIYFQGNSAPDKSGLPSDRFSAERTGGSVSTLTIQRTQQEDSAVYLCASSWGPLNTEAFFGQGTRLTVV.

This CDR3 is CATTWGRNSPLHF. The CDR3 DNA reads as TGTGCCACCACTTGGGGTCGAAATTCACCCCTCCACTTT. The V call is TRBV6-5, the J call TRBJ1-6; D call uncertain. The germline CDR1 and CDR2 sequences are MNHEY and SVGAGI. V lost 10 bases and J 7 bases, leaving 14 bases between the germline ends. This CDR3 has 13 amino acids.

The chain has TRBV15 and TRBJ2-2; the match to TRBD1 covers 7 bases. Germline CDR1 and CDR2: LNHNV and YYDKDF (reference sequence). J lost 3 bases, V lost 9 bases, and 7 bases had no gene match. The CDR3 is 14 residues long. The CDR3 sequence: CATQTGSDTGELFF. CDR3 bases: TGTGCCACTCAGACAGGGTCGGACACCGGGGAGCTGTTTTTT.

In DNA, the CDR3 is TGTGCCAGCAGGACAGCGTCCCAAGAGACCCAGTACTTC. Protein sequence: CASRTASQETQYF. The J gene is TRBJ2-5, the V gene TRBV5-5; possibly TRBD1 for D (5 bases). Germline CDR1 and CDR2: SGHKS and YYEKEE (reference sequence). V lost 5 bases and J lost 1, with 9 bases in between. The CDR3 loop spans 13 amino acids.

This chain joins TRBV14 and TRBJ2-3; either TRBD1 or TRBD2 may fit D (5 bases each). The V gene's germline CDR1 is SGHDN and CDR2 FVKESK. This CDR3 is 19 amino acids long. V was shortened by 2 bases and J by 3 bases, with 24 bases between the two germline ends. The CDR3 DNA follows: TGTGCCAGCAGCCAAATTCCCTCAGGGACCCTCCGGCGTACAGATACGCAGTATTTT. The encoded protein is CASSQIPSGTLRRTDTQYF.

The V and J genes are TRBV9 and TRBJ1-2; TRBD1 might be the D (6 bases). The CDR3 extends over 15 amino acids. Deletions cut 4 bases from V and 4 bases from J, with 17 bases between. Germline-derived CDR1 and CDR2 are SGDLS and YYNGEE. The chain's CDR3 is CASSPRGGGGYGYTF. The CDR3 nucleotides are TGTGCCAGCAGCCCACGTGGAGGGGGTGGCTATGGCTACACCTTC.

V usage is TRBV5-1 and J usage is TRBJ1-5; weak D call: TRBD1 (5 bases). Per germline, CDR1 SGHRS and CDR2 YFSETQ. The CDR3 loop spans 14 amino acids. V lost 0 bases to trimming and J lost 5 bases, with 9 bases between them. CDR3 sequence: CASSLGQGDQPQHF. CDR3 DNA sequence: TGCGCCAGCAGCTTGGGGCAGGGAGATCAGCCCCAGCATTTT. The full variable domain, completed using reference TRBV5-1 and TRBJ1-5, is KAGVTQTPRYLIKTRGQQVTLSCSPISGHRSVSWYQQTPGQGLQFLFEYFSETQRNKGNFPGRFSGRQFSNSRSEMNVSTLELGDSALYLCASSLGQGDQPQHFGDGTRLSIL.

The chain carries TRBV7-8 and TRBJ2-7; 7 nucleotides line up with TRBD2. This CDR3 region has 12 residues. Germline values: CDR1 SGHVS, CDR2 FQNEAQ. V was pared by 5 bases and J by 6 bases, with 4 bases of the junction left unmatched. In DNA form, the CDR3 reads TGTGCCAGCAGCCTGAGCGGGGTCGAGCAGTACTTC. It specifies CASSLSGVEQYF.

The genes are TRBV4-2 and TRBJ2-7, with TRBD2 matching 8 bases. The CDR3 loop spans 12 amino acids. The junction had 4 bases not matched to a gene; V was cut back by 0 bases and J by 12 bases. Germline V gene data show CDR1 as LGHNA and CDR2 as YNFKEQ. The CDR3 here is CASSQEAGVLYF. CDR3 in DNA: TGTGCCAGCAGCCAAGAAGCGGGGGTACTGTACTTC.

The CDR3 coding sequence is TGTGCCAGCTCACCGCCGACTGATAGGACCCAGTACTTC. Translated: CASSPPTDRTQYF. The chain couples TRBV18 to TRBJ2-5; D unclear. The germline CDR1 and CDR2 sequences are KGHSH and LQKENI. This CDR3 has 13 amino acids. Trimming took 3 bases from V and 7 from J, leaving 12 bases between them.

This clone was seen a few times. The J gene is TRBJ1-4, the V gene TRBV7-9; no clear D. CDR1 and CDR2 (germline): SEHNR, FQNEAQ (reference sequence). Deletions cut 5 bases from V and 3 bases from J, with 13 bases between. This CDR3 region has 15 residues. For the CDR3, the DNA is TGTGCCAGCAGCCCCCTTGGGTATGCTAATGAAAAACTGTTTTTT. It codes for CASSPLGYANEKLFF.

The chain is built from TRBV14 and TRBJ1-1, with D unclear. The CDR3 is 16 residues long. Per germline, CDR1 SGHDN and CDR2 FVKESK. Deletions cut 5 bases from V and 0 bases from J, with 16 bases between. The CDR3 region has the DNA TGTGCCAGCAGCTCTCGAAGGGCCTTCATGAACACTGAAGCTTTCTTT. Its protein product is CASSSRRAFMNTEAFF.

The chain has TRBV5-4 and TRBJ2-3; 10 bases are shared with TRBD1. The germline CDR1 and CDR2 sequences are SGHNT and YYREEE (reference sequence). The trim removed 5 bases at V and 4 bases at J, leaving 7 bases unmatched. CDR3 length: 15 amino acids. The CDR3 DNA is TGTGCCAGCAGGTCCGGGACAGGGGAGTCAGATACGCAGTATTTT. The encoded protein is CASRSGTGESDTQYF.